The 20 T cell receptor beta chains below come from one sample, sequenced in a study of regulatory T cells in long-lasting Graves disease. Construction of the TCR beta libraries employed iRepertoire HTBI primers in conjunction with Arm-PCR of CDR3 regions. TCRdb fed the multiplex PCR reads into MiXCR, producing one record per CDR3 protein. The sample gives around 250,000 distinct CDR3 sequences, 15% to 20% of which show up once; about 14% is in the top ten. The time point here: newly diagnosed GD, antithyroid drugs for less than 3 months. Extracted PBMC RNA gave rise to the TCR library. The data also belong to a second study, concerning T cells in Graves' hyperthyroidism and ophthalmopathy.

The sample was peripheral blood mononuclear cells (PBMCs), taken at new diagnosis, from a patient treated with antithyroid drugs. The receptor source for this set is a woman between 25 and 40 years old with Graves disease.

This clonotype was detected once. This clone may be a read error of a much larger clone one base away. The CDR3 here is CTIRRQGNNSPLHF. The CDR3 DNA reads TGTACCATCAGGAGACAGGGAAACAATTCACCCCTCCACTTT. The chain is built from TRBV10-3 and TRBJ1-6; 7 nucleotides line up with TRBD1. The CDR3 contains 14 residues. Per germline, CDR1 ENHRY and CDR2 SYGVKD.

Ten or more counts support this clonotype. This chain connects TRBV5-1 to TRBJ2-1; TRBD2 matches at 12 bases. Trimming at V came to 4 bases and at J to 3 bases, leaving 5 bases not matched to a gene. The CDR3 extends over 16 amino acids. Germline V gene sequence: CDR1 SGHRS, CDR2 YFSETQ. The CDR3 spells CASSPRLAGVYNEQFF. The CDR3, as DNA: TGCGCCAGCAGCCCGCGACTAGCGGGGGTCTACAATGAGCAGTTCTTC.

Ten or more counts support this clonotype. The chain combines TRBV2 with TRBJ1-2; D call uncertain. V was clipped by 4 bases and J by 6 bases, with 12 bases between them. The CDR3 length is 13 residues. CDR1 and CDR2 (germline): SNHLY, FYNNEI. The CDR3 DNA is TGTGCCAGCAGTGTTCAGGCCCGGAATGGCTACACCTTC. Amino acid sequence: CASSVQARNGYTF. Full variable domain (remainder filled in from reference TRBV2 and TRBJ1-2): EPEVTQTPSHQVTQMGQEVILRCVPISNHLYFYWYRQILGQKVEFLVSFYNNEISEKSEIFDDQFSVERPDGSNFTLKIRSTKLEDSAMYFCASSVQARNGYTFGSGTRLTVV.

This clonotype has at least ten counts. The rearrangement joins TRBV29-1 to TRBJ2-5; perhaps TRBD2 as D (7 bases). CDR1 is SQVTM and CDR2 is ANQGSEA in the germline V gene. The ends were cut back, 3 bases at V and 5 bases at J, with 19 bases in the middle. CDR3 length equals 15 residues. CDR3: CSVDPPGRGGETQYF. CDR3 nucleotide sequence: TGCAGCGTTGATCCCCCCGGCAGGGGAGGGGAGACCCAGTACTTC.

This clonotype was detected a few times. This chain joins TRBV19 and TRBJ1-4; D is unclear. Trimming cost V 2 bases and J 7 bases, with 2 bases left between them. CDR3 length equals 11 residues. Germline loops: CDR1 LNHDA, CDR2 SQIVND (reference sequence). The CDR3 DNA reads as TGTGCCAGTAGTATAACTGAAAAACTGTTTTTT. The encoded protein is CASSITEKLFF.

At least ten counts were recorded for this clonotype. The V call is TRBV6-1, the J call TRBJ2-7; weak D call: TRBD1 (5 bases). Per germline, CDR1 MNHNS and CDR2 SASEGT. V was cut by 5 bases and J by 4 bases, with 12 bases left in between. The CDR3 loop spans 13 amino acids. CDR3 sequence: CASSRLQGYEQYF. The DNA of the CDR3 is TGTGCCAGCAGTCGACTGCAGGGTTACGAGCAGTACTTC.

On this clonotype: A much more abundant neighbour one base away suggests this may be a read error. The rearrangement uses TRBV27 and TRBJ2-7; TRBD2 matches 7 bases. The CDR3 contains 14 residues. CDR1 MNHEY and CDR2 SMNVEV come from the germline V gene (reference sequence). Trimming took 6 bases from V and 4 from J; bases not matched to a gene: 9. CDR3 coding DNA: TGTGCCAGCAGCTCATCGGGGGGTGAGTACGAGCAGTACTTC. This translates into CASSSSGGEYEQYF.

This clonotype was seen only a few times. Written as DNA, the CDR3 is TGTGCCACCAGCAGAGATATACAGGGAGCCACTGAAGCTTTCTTT. It is translated as CATSRDIQGATEAFF. This chain joins TRBV15 and TRBJ1-1, with D perhaps TRBD1 (6 bases). The CDR3 covers 15 residues. The V end lost 0 bases, the J end lost 4 bases, and 12 bases lay between the germline ends. Germline CDR1 reads LNHNV; CDR2 reads YYDKDF (reference sequence).

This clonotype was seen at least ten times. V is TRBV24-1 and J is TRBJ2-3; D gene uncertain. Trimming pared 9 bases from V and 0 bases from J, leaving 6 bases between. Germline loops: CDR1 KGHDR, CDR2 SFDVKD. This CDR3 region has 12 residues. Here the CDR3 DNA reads TGTGCCACCGCAGACAGCACAGATACGCAGTATTTT. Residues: CATADSTDTQYF.

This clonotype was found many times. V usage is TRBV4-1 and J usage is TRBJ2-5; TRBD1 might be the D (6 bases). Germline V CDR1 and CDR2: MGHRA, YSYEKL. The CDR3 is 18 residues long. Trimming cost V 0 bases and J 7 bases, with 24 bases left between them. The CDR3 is CASSQDGEQGLLGGTQYF. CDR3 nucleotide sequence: TGCGCCAGCAGCCAAGATGGAGAGCAGGGGCTGCTCGGTGGGACCCAGTACTTC.

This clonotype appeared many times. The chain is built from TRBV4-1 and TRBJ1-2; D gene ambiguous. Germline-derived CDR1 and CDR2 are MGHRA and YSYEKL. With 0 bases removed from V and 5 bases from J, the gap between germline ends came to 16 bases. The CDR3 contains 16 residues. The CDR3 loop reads CASSQDRRSPVYGYTF. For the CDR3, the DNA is TGCGCCAGCAGCCAAGACAGGCGATCGCCAGTTTATGGCTACACCTTC.

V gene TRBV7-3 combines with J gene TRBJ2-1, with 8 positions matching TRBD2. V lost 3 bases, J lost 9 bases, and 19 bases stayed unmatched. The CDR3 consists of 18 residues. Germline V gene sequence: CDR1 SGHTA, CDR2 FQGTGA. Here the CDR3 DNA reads TGTGCCAGCAGCTTGCCTAGGTTGGCGGGAGGACTGGACGGTGAGCAGTTCTTC. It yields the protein CASSLPRLAGGLDGEQFF.

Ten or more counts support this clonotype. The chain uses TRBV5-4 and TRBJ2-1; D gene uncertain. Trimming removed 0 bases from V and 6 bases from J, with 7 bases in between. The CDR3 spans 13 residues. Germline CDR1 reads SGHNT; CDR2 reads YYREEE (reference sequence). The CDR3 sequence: CASSLDYSNEQFF. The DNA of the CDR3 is TGTGCCAGCAGCTTGGATTATTCCAATGAGCAGTTCTTC.

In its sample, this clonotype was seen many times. The CDR3, as DNA: TGTGCCAGCAGTGACTGGGGCACTGAAGCTTTCTTT. Residues: CASSDWGTEAFF. The J gene is TRBJ1-1, the V gene TRBV12-3 or TRBV12-4, with D hard to call. Trimming took 5 bases from V and 4 from J, leaving 8 bases between them. The CDR3 contains 12 residues.

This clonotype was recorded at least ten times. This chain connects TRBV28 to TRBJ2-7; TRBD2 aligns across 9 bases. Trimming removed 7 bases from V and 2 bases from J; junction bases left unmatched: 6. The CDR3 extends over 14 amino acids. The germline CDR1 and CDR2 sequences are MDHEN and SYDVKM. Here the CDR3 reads CASTSRGGAYEQYF. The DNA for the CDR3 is TGTGCCAGCACCTCCCGCGGGGGGGCCTACGAGCAGTACTTC. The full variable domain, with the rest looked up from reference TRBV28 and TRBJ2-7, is DVKVTQSSRYLVKRTGEKVFLECVQDMDHENMFWYRQDPGLGLRLIYFSYDVKMKEKGDIPEGYSVSREKKERFSLILESASTNQTSMYLCASTSRGGAYEQYFGPGTRLTVT.

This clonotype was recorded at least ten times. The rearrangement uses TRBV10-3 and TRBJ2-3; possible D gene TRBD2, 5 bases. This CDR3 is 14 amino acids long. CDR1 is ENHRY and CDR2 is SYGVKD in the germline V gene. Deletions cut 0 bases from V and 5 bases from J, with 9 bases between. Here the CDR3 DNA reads TGTGCCATCAGTGAGTCTTTAGCGAGAGATACGCAGTATTTT. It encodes CAISESLARDTQYF.

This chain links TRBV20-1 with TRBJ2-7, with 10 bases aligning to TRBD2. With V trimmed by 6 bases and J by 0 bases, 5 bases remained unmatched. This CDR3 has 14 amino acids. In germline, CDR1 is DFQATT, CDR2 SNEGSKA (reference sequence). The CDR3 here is CSAEAGGSSYEQYF. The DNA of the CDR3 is TGCAGTGCCGAAGCGGGGGGGAGCTCCTACGAGCAGTACTTC.

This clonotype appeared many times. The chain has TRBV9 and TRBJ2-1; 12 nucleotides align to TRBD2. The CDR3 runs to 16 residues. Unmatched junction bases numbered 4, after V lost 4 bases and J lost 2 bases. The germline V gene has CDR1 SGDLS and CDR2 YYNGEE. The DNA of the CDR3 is TGTGCCAGCAGCCCTAGCGGGGGGGGGGCCTACAATGAGCAGTTCTTC. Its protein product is CASSPSGGGAYNEQFF.

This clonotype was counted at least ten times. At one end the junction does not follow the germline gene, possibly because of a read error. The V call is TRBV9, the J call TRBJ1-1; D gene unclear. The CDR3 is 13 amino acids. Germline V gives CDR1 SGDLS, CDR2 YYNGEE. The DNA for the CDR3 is TGCGCCAGCAGCTTGTCTATGAACACTGAAGCTTTCTTT. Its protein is CASSLSMNTEAFF.

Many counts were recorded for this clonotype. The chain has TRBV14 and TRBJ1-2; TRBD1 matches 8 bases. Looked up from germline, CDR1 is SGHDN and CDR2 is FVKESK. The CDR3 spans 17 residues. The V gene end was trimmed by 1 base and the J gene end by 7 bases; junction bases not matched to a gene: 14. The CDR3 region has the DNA TGTGCCAGCAGCCAAGCGACCGGGACAGGCTTTTATCCTGGCTACACCTTC. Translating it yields CASSQATGTGFYPGYTF.